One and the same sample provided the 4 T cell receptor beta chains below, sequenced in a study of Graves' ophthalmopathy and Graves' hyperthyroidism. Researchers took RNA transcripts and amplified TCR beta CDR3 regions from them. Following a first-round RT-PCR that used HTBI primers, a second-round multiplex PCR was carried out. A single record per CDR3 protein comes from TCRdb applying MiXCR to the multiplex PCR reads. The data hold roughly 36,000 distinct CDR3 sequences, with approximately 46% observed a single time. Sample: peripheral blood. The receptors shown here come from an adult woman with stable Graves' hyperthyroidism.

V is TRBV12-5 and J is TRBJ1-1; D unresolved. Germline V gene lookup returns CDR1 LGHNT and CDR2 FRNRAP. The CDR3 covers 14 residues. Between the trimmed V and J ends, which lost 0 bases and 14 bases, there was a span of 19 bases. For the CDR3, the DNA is TGTGCTAGTGGTTTGGTACCTGTCCTGGAGCAAGTCTTCTTT. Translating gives CASGLVPVLEQVFF.

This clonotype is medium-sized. CDR3 loop: CASSSHRDSPLHF. The CDR3 DNA follows: TGTGCCAGCAGCTCACACAGGGATTCACCCCTCCACTTT. The chain combines TRBV14 with TRBJ1-6, with a tentative D call TRBD1 (6 bases). V was pared by 5 bases and J by 8 bases, with 10 bases between. The V gene's germline CDR1 is SGHDN and CDR2 FVKESK. This CDR3 region has 13 residues.

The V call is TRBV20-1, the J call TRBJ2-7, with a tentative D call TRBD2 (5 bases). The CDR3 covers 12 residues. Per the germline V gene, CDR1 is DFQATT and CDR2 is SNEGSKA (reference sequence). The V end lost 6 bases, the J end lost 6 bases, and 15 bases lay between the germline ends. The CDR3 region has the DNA TGCAGTGCCACCACTAGTCTGGGCGAGCAGTACTTC. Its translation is CSATTSLGEQYF.

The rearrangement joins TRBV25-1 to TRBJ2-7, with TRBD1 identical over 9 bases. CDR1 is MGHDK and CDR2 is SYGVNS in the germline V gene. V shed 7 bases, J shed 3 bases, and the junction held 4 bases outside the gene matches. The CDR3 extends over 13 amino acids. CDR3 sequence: CASTGTGYYEQYF. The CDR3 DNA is TGTGCCAGCACCGGGACAGGGTACTACGAGCAGTACTTC.